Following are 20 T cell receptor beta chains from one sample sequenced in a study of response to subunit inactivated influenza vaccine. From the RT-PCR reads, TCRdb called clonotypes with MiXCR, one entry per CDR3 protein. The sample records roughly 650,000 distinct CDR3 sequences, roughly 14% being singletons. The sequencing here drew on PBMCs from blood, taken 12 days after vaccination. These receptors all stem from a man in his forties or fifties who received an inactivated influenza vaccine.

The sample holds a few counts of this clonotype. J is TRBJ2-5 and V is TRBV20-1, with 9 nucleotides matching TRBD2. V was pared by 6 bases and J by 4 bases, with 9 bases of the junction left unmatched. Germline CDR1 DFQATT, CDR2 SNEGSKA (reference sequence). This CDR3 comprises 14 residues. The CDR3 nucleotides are TGCAGTGCCCTGGGGCGGGGGGGTGGAGAGACCCAGTACTTC. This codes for CSALGRGGGETQYF.

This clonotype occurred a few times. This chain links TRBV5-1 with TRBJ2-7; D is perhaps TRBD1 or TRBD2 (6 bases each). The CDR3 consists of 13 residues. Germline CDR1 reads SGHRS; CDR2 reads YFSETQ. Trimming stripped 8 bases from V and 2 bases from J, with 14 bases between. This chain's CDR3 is CASPWGAPYEQYF. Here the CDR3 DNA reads TGCGCCAGTCCTTGGGGGGCTCCCTACGAGCAGTACTTC.

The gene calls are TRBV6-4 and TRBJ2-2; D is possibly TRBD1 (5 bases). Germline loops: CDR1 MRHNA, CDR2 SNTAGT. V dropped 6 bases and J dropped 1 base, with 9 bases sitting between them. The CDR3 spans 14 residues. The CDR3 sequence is CASRQDMNTGELFF. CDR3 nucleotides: TGTGCCAGCAGACAGGACATGAACACCGGGGAGCTGTTTTTT.

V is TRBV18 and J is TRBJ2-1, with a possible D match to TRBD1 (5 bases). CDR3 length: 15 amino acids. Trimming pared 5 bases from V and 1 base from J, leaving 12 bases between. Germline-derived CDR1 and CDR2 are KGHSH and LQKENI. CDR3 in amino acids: CASSAQVASYNEQFF. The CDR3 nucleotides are TGTGCCAGCTCAGCACAGGTTGCTTCCTACAATGAGCAGTTCTTC.

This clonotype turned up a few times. The CDR3 nucleotides are TGTGCCAGCAGCTCTTCGCATCTGGACAGGGCATCTTACAATGAGCAGTTCTTC. Translated, it gives CASSSSHLDRASYNEQFF. The chain links TRBV7-3 to TRBJ2-1; 8 nucleotides match TRBD1. The CDR3 has 18 amino acids. Germline V gene lookup returns CDR1 SGHTA and CDR2 FQGTGA. V lost 4 bases, J lost 4 bases, and 15 bases stayed unmatched.

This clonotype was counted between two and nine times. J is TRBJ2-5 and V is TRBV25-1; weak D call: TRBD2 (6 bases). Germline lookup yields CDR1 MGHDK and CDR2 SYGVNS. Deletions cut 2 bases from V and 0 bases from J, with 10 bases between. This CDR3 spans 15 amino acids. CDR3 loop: CASSEVGGYQETQYF. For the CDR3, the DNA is TGTGCCAGCAGTGAAGTCGGAGGGTACCAAGAGACCCAGTACTTC.

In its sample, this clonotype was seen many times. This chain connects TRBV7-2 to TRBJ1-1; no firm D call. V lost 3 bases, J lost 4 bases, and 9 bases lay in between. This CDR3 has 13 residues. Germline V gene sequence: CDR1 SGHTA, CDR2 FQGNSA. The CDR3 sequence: CASSFGGVTEAFF. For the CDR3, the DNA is TGTGCCAGCAGCTTTGGTGGGGTCACTGAAGCTTTCTTT.

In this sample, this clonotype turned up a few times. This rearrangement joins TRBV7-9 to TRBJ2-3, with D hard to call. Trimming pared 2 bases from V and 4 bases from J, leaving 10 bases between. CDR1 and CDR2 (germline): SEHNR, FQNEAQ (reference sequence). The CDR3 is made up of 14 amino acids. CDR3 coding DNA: TGTGCCAGCAGCTTAACCAGCTCGGCAGATACGCAGTATTTT. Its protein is CASSLTSSADTQYF.

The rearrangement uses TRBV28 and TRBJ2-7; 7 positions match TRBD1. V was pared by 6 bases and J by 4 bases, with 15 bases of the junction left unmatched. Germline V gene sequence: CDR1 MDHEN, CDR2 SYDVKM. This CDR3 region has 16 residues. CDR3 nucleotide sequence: TGTGCCAGCAGCTCCGACAGGGTGGTACCGCTGTACGAGCAGTACTTC. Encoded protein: CASSSDRVVPLYEQYF.

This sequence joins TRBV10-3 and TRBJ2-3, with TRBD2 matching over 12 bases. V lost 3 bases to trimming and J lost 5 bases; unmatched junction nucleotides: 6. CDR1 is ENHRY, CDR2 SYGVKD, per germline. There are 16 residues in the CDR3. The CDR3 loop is CAISDWTSGKGDTQYF. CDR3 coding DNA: TGTGCCATCAGTGACTGGACTAGCGGGAAAGGAGATACGCAGTATTTT.

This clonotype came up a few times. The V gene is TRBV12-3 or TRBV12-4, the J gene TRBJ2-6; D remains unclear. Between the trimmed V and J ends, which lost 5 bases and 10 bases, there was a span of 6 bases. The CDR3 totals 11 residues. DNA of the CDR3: TGTGCCAGCAGTCCCACTAACGTCCTGACTTTC. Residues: CASSPTNVLTF.

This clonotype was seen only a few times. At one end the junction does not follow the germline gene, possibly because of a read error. CDR3 sequence reads: CASSYNPTSGRAVF. For the CDR3, the DNA is TGTGCCAGCAGCTACAATCCGACTAGCGGGAGGGCCGTCTTC. V gene TRBV11-2 combines with J gene TRBJ2-1, with 14 bases lining up with TRBD2. This CDR3 has 14 amino acids. Germline loops: CDR1 SGHAT, CDR2 FQNNGV.

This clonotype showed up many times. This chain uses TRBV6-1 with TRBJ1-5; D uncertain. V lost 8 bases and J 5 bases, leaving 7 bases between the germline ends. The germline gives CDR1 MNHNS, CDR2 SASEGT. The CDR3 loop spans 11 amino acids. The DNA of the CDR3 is TGTGCCAGCGGAAGGTATCAGCCCCAGCATTTT. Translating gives CASGRYQPQHF.

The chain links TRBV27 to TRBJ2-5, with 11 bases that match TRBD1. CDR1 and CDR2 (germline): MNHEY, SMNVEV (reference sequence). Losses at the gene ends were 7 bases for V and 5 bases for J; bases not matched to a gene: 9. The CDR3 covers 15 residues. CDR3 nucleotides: TGTGCCAGCACCCCCGGGACAGGGGGACGGGAGACCCAGTACTTC. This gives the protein CASTPGTGGRETQYF.

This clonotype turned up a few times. CDR3 bases: TGTGCCAGCAGCCCGGGCCGGGGTCGCGGCTACGAGCAGTACTTC. Translation: CASSPGRGRGYEQYF. The V call is TRBV3-1, the J call TRBJ2-7, with a weak D call TRBD2 (5 bases). The CDR3 is made up of 15 amino acids. V was clipped by 4 bases and J by 3 bases, with 16 bases between them. Germline CDR1 reads LGHDT; CDR2 reads YNNKEL (reference sequence).

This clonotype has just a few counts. The CDR3 here is CASAPVALNTEAFF. The CDR3 DNA sequence: TGTGCCAGCGCCCCAGTCGCCCTCAACACTGAAGCTTTCTTT. This chain links TRBV7-2 with TRBJ1-1; no firm D call. V lost 8 bases to trimming and J lost 2 bases, with 15 bases between them. CDR3 size: 14 residues. Germline V gene data show CDR1 as SGHTA and CDR2 as FQGNSA.

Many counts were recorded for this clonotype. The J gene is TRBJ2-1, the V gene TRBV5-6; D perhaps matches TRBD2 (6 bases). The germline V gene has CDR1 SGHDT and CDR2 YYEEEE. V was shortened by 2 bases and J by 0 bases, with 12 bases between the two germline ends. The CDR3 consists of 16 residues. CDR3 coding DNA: TGTGCCAGCAGCTTTCGCCGGGGGAGCTCCTACAATGAGCAGTTCTTC. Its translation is CASSFRRGSSYNEQFF.

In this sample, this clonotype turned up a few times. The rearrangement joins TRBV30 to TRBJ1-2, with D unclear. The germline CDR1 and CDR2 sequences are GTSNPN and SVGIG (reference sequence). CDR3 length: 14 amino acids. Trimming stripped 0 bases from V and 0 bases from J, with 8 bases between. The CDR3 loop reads CAWSVPPANYGYTF. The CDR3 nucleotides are TGTGCCTGGAGTGTACCTCCAGCTAACTATGGCTACACCTTC. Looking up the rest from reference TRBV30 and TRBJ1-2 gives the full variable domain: SQTIHQWPATLVQPVGSPLSLECTVEGTSNPNLYWYRQAAGRGLQLLFYSVGIGQISSEVPQNLSASRPQDRQFILSSKKLLLSDSGFYLCAWSVPPANYGYTFGSGTRLTVV.

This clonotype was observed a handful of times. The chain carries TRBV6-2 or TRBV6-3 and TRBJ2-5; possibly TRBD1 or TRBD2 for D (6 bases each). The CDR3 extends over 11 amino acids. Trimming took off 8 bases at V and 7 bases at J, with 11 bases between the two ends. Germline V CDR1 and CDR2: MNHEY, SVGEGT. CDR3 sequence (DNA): TGTGCCAGCGAATGGGGGGCGACCCAGTACTTC. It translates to CASEWGATQYF.

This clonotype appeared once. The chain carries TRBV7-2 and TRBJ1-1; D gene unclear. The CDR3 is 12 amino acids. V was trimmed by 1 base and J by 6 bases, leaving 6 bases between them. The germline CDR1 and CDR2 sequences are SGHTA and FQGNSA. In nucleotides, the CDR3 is TGTGCCAGCAGCTTAGGGATCGCTGAAGCTTTCTTT. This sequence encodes CASSLGIAEAFF.